This T cell receptor beta chain comes out of a study of technical replicates of blood from a handful of donors. Clones were read by immunoSEQ multiplex PCR, and TCRdb kept only the in-frame ones, dropping some. This sample has some 70,000 clones, with 95% to 98% found just once. Trimming left V 3 bases short and J 4 bases short, with 12 bases between. The germline V gene has CDR1 MGHDK and CDR2 SYGVNS. This CDR3 region has 14 residues. This TCR was sampled from a human donor in good health. The sample consisted of T cells isolated from PBMCs. The chain joins TRBV25-1 to TRBJ1-1; maybe TRBD1 (6 bases). CDR3 sequence: CASSDLDSPTEAFF. The CDR3 region has the DNA TGTGCCAGCAGTGACTTGGACAGCCCCACTGAAGCTTTCTTT.